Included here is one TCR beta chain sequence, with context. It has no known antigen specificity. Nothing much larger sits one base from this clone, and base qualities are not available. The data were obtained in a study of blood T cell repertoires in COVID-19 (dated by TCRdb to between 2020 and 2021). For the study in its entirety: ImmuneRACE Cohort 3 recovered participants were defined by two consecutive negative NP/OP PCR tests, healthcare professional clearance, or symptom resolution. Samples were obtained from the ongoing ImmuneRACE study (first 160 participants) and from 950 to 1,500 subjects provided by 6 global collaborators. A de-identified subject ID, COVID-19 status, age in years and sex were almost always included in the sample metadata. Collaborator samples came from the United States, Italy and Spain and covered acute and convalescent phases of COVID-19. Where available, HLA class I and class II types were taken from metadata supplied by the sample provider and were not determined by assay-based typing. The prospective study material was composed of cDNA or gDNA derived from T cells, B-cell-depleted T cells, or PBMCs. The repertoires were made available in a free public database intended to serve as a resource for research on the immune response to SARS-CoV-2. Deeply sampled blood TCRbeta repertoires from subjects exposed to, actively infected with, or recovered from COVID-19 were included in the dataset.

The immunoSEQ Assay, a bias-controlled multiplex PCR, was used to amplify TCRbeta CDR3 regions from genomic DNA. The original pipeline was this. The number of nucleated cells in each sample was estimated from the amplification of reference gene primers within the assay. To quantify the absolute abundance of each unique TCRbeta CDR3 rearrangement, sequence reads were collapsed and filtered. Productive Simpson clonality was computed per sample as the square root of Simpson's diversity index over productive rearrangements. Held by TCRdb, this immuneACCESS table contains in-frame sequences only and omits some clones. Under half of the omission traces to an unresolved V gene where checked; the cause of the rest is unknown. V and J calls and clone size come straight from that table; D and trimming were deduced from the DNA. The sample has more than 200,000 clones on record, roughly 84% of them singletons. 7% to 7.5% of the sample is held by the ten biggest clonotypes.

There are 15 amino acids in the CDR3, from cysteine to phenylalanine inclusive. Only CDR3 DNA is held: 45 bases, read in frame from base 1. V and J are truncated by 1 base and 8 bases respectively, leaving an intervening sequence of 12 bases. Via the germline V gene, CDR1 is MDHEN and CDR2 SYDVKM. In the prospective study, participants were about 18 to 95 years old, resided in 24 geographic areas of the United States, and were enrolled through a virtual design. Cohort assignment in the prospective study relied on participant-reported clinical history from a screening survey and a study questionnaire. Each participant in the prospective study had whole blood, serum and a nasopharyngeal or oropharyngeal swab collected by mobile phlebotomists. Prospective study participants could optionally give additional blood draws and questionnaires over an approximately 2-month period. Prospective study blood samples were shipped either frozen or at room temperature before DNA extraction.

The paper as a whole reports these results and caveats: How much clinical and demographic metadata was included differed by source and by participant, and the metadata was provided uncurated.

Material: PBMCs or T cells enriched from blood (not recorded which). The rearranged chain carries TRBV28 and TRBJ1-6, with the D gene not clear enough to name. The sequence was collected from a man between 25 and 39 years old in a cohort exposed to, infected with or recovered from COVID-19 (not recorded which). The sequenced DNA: TGTGCCAGCAGTTTATTCCCGGGGATGGATTCACCCCTCCACTTT. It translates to CASSLFPGMDSPLHF.